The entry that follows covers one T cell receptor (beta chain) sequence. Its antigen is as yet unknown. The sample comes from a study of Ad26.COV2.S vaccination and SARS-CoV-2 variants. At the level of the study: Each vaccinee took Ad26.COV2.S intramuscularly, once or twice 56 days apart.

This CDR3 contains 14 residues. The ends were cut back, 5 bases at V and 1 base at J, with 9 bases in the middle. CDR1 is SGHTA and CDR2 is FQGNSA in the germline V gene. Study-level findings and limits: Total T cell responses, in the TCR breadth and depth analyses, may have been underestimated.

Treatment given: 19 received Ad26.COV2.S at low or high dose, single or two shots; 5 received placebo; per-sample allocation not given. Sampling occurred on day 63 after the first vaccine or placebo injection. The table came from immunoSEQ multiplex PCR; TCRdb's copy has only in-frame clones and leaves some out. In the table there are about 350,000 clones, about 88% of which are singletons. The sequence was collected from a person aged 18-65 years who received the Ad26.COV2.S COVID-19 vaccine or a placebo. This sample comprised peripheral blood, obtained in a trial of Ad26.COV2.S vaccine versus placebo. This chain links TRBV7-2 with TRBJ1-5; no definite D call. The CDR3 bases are TGTGCCAGCAGCCCCCACAGCAGCAATCAGCCCCAGCATTTT. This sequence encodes CASSPHSSNQPQHF.